This T cell receptor (beta chain) appears in the sequencing data of a study of beta chain features in type 1 diabetes. A note on this clone: The antigen remains undetermined. Other nucleotide sequences in the sample specify the same CDR3.

Study results and limitations: Within the patient group, naive, central memory and Treg TCRB repertoires appeared more similar to each other than within healthy donors. Across all four CD4+ subsets, people with type 1 diabetes showed modestly shorter TCRB CDR3s. Possible PCR preference for shorter templates applied equally to patients and controls.

Every isolated RNA sample was fully reverse transcribed, so sequencing captured expressed TCRB transcripts. Profiling relied on immunoSEQ multiplex PCR, and the TCRdb table lists in-frame clones only, not all of them. The table records roughly 240,000 clones, approximately 25% of them present only once. The TCR was taken from a woman in her twenties or thirties with type 1 diabetes. Sequenced sample: naive CD4+ T cells from blood.

The CDR3 is CASSVGGGSYNEQFF. The CDR3 DNA follows: TGTGCCAGCAGCGTGGGCGGAGGCTCCTACAATGAGCAGTTCTTC. This rearrangement joins TRBV9 to TRBJ2-1; the D gene is possibly TRBD2 (5 bases). This CDR3 has 15 amino acids. V was trimmed by 2 bases and J by 0 bases, leaving 9 bases between them. Germline CDR1 is SGDLS and CDR2 is YYNGEE.